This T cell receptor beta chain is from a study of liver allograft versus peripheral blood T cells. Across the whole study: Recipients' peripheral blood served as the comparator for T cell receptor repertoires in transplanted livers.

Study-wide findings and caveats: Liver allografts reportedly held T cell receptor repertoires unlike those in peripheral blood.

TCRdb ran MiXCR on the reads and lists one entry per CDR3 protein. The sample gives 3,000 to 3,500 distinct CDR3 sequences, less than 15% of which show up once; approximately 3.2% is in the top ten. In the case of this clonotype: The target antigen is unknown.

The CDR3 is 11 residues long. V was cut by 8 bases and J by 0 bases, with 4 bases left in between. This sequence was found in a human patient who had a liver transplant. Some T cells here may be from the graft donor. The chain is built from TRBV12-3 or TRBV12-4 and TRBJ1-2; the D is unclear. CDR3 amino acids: CASAANYGYTF. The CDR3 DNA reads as TGTGCCAGCGCAGCTAACTATGGCTACACCTTC.